The 12 T cell receptor beta chains below all came from one sample that was sequenced in a study of Ad26.COV2.S vaccination and SARS-CoV-2 variants. Produced via immunoSEQ multiplex PCR; TCRdb's table is partial and in-frame only. The sample holds about 320,000 clones, 70% to 90% seen once. Treatment in this sample: approximately 18 received Ad26.COV2.S at low or high dose, single or two shots; 5 received placebo; per-sample allocation not given. Specimen acquisition occurred on day 63 following the initial vaccine or placebo injection. Material: peripheral blood, obtained in a trial of Ad26.COV2.S vaccine versus placebo. These receptors came from a person aged 18-60 years who received the Ad26.COV2.S COVID-19 vaccine or a placebo.

This clone has a handful of counts. V usage is TRBV10-3 and J usage is TRBJ1-2; a weak D match, TRBD1 (6 bases). The V gene's germline CDR1 is ENHRY and CDR2 SYGVKD. Trimming took off 4 bases at V and 5 bases at J, with 14 bases between the two ends. This CDR3 spans 14 amino acids. This chain's CDR3 is CAISAVSRGYGYTF. The CDR3 coding sequence is TGTGCCATCAGTGCGGTTTCTAGGGGGTATGGCTACACCTTC.

This chain connects TRBV3-1 (or the pseudogene TRBV3-2) to TRBJ1-2, with D perhaps TRBD1 (6 bases). CDR1 is LGHDT and CDR2 is YNNKEL in the germline V gene (reference sequence). The CDR3 extends over 14 amino acids. V was trimmed by 4 bases and J by 4 bases, leaving 13 bases between them. DNA for the CDR3: TGTGCCAGCAGCCCACCGGGGGGCTTCTATGGCTACACCTTC. It specifies CASSPPGGFYGYTF.

The chain links TRBV11-1 to TRBJ2-7; D perhaps matches TRBD2 (5 bases). CDR1 and CDR2 from the germline V gene are SGHAT and FQDESV (reference sequence). Trimming pared 3 bases from V and 0 bases from J, leaving 6 bases between. This CDR3 spans 13 amino acids. The DNA for the CDR3 is TGTGCCAGCAGCTTGCGGGCCTCCTACGAGCAGTACTTC. Its translation is CASSLRASYEQYF.

This clone was detected only a few times. This chain links TRBV6-1 with TRBJ1-2; no definite D call. The germline gives CDR1 MNHNS, CDR2 SASEGT. CDR3 length equals 14 residues. Between the trimmed V and J ends, which lost 2 bases and 0 bases, there was a span of 7 bases. CDR3 nucleotides: TGTGCCAGCAGTGAACACAGAGCTAACTATGGCTACACCTTC. Encoded protein: CASSEHRANYGYTF.

The gene calls are TRBV18 and TRBJ1-2, with a weak D call TRBD1 (6 bases). V lost 3 bases and J 3 bases, leaving 14 bases between the germline ends. Per germline, CDR1 KGHSH and CDR2 LQKENI. This CDR3 spans 15 amino acids. The CDR3 sequence is CASSPEIGGDYGYTF. In DNA form, the CDR3 reads TGTGCCAGCTCACCGGAAATAGGGGGTGACTATGGCTACACCTTC. Combining the CDR3 with reference TRBV18 and TRBJ1-2 gives the whole variable domain NAGVMQNPRHLVRRRGQEARLRCSPMKGHSHVYWYRQLPEEGLKFMVYLQKENIIDESGMPKERFSAEFPKEGPSILRIQQVVRGDSAAYFCASSPEIGGDYGYTFGSGTRLTVV.

V gene TRBV5-5 combines with J gene TRBJ1-1; no definite D call. CDR1 is SGHKS and CDR2 is YYEKEE in the germline V gene (reference sequence). CDR3 length: 14 residues. Trimming left V 2 bases short and J 11 bases short, with 19 bases between. CDR3 in amino acids: CASSFPHGEAEAFF. CDR3 coding DNA: TGTGCCAGCAGCTTCCCCCACGGGGAGGCCGAGGCTTTCTTT.

CDR3 bases: TGTGCCAGCAGTGATTCCCGATTATTGGAAGAGACCCAGTACTTC. This sequence encodes CASSDSRLLEETQYF. This chain links TRBV25-1 with TRBJ2-5; D is undetermined. The CDR3 spans 15 residues. V was trimmed by 3 bases and J by 3 bases, leaving 14 bases between them. Per germline, CDR1 MGHDK and CDR2 SYGVNS.

This clone appeared a single time. This may stem from a read error, because a much larger clone lies one nucleotide away. The chain has TRBV28 and TRBJ1-1, with D hard to call. The CDR3 has 11 residues. V dropped 2 bases and J dropped 3 bases, with 1 base sitting between them. Germline V lookup: CDR1 MDHEN, CDR2 SYDVKM. The CDR3 protein is CASSLDTEAFF. In DNA form, the CDR3 reads TGTGCCAGCAGTTTAGACACTGAAGCTTTCTTT. Combining the CDR3 with reference TRBV28 and TRBJ1-1 gives the whole variable domain DVKVTQSSRYLVKRTGEKVFLECVQDMDHENMFWYRQDPGLGLRLIYFSYDVKMKEKGDIPEGYSVSREKKERFSLILESASTNQTSMYLCASSLDTEAFFGQGTRLTVV.

V usage is TRBV5-1 and J usage is TRBJ2-7; 10 nucleotides match TRBD1. The trim removed 5 bases at V and 3 bases at J, leaving 5 bases unmatched. The CDR3 contains 14 residues. The germline V gene encodes CDR1 SGHRS and CDR2 YFSETQ. Here the CDR3 DNA reads TGCGCCAGCAGTCCCGGGACAGGGGTCTACGAGCAGTACTTC. Its protein is CASSPGTGVYEQYF.

The chain couples TRBV15 to TRBJ2-5, with no clear D. The CDR3 spans 15 residues. V lost 4 bases and J lost 5, with 17 bases in between. Germline values: CDR1 LNHNV, CDR2 YYDKDF (reference sequence). This chain's CDR3 is CATSTTPRFGETQYF. The CDR3 DNA reads TGTGCCACCAGCACTACCCCTAGGTTCGGGGAGACCCAGTACTTC. The full variable domain, completed using reference TRBV15 and TRBJ2-5, is DAMVIQNPRYQVTQFGKPVTLSCSQTLNHNVMYWYQQKSSQAPKLLFHYYDKDFNNEADTPDNFQSRRPNTSFCFLDIRSPGLGDTAMYLCATSTTPRFGETQYFGPGTRLLVL.

The chain uses TRBV3-1 (or the pseudogene TRBV3-2) and TRBJ2-1; D is perhaps TRBD1 (6 bases). Germline V lookup: CDR1 LGHDT, CDR2 YNNKEL (reference sequence). Trimming removed 1 base from V and 9 bases from J, with 22 bases in between. This CDR3 is 17 amino acids long. The CDR3 sequence is CASSQGRLRGALGEQFF. The CDR3, as DNA: TGTGCCAGCAGCCAAGGAAGACTCAGGGGCGCGTTAGGTGAGCAGTTCTTC.

The rearrangement uses TRBV20-1 and TRBJ2-3; TRBD2 is a possible D gene (5 bases). The V and J ends lost 3 bases and 6 bases respectively, with 10 bases between them. The germline CDR1 and CDR2 sequences are DFQATT and SNEGSKA (reference sequence). The CDR3 runs 12 residues. Written as DNA, the CDR3 is TGCAGTGCTAGTAGCGTAGGGGATACGCAGTATTTT. It translates to CSASSVGDTQYF.